The rows below give T cell receptor beta chains drawn from one sample of a study of T cells in Graves' hyperthyroidism and ophthalmopathy. MiXCR, run by TCRdb on the multiplex PCR reads, gives a single entry per CDR3 protein. The repertoire has hundreds of thousands of distinct CDR3 sequences, over 35% of them found once; the top ten carry around 30%. The sequenced sample was blood. The receptors here all came from a woman aged 40 to 50 with Graves' hyperthyroidism. The CDR3 runs from the conserved cysteine through the conserved F or W. A D gene is named only where the DNA matches it firmly. Only some rows state a clone size, as once, few, many or a class for expanded clones.

D: .
V: TRBV7-3
J: TRBJ1-1
size: few
CDR3: CASRPGWVAFF
DNA: TGTGCCAGCAGGCCAGGGTGGGTAGCTTTCTTT

D: .
V: TRBV7-2
J: TRBJ1-5
size: .
CDR3: CASSLSGQPHQPQHF
DNA: TGTGCCAGCAGCTTAAGTGGACAACCCCATCAGCCCCAGCATTTT

D: TRBD1
V: TRBV19
J: TRBJ2-7
size: few
CDR3: CASSIGDRDEQYF
DNA: TGTGCCAGTAGTATAGGGGACAGGGACGAGCAGTACTTC

D: .
V: TRBV10-3
J: TRBJ2-2
size: .
CDR3: CAISHDVNTGELFF
DNA: TGTGCCATCAGTCACGACGTGAACACCGGGGAGCTGTTTTTT

D: TRBD1
V: TRBV7-2
J: TRBJ1-1
size: .
CDR3: CASSPGTDQPGSEAFF
DNA: TGTGCCAGCAGCCCGGGGACAGACCAGCCGGGGTCTGAAGCTTTCTTT

D: .
V: TRBV11-2
J: TRBJ2-2
size: few
CDR3: CASSQEGPLDTGELFF
DNA: TGTGCCAGCAGCCAGGAGGGTCCTCTCGACACCGGGGAGCTGTTTTTT

D: .
V: TRBV6-5
J: TRBJ2-7
size: few
CDR3: CASNLRTPSYEQYF
DNA: TGTGCCAGCAATCTCCGGACACCTTCCTACGAGCAGTACTTC

D: TRBD1
V: TRBV12-3/TRBV12-4
J: TRBJ1-2
size: many
CDR3: CASSSITGGGYTF
DNA: TGTGCCAGCAGTAGCATAACAGGGGGTGGCTACACCTTC

D: .
V: TRBV29-1
J: TRBJ1-2
size: .
CDR3: CSGDSYGYTF
DNA: TGCAGCGGTGACAGCTATGGCTACACCTTC

D: .
V: TRBV5-1
J: TRBJ1-1
size: few
CDR3: CASSLGLIRNTEAFF
DNA: TGCGCCAGCAGCTTGGGTCTGATAAGGAACACTGAAGCTTTCTTT

D: .
V: TRBV7-9
J: TRBJ1-1
size: few
CDR3: CASSLAQGSAEAFF
DNA: TGTGCCAGCAGCTTAGCTCAGGGATCCGCTGAAGCTTTCTTT

D: .
V: TRBV7-9
J: TRBJ2-5
size: many
CDR3: CASSDPGETQYF
DNA: TGTGCCAGCAGTGACCCCGGGGAGACCCAGTACTTC

D: TRBD1
V: TRBV2
J: TRBJ2-7
size: .
CDR3: CASSQQGASESEQYF
DNA: TGTGCCAGCAGCCAACAGGGGGCTAGTGAAAGCGAGCAATACTTC

D: TRBD1
V: TRBV6-5
J: TRBJ2-2
size: few
CDR3: CASSYSQGYTGELFF
DNA: TGTGCCAGCAGTTATTCACAGGGGTACACCGGGGAGCTGTTTTTT

D: TRBD2
V: TRBV11-3
J: TRBJ2-7
size: .
CDR3: CASSLGPGRDHDQYF
DNA: TGTGCCAGCAGCTTAGGCCCAGGGAGGGACCACGACCAGTACTTC

D: TRBD1
V: TRBV19
J: TRBJ2-7
size: many
CDR3: CASSMQGAIEQYF
DNA: TGTGCCAGTAGTATGCAGGGGGCGATCGAGCAGTACTTC

D: TRBD1
V: TRBV7-2
J: TRBJ2-4
size: .
CDR3: CASSHRGQAGNIQYF
DNA: TGTGCCAGCAGCCACAGAGGACAGGCGGGAAACATTCAGTACTTC

D: .
V: TRBV9
J: TRBJ1-4
size: many
CDR3: CASSPRWEKNEKLFF
DNA: TGTGCCAGCAGCCCGAGATGGGAGAAGAATGAAAAACTGTTTTTT

D: .
V: TRBV7-9
J: TRBJ1-5
size: .
CDR3: CASSSGAGGRVNQPQHF
DNA: TGTGCCAGCAGCTCCGGTGCCGGGGGGCGGGTTAATCAGCCCCAGCATTTT

D: .
V: TRBV9
J: TRBJ2-7
size: many
CDR3: CASSPGPGAYEQYF
DNA: TGTGCCAGCAGCCCGGGGCCGGGGGCCTACGAGCAGTACTTC

D: .
V: TRBV25-1
J: TRBJ1-4
size: many
CDR3: CASSDTRDGGGEKLFF
DNA: TGTGCCAGCAGTGATACCAGGGATGGGGGTGGAGAAAAACTGTTTTTT

D: .
V: TRBV10-3
J: TRBJ1-5
size: .
CDR3: CAPDRRNQPQHF
DNA: TGTGCCCCCGACAGACGCAATCAGCCCCAGCATTTT

D: .
V: TRBV7-2
J: TRBJ2-7
size: .
CDR3: CASSPRSVKTDLDYEQYF
DNA: TGTGCCAGCAGCCCCCGGTCCGTTAAAACCGACTTAGACTACGAGCAGTACTTC

D: TRBD1
V: TRBV20-1
J: TRBJ1-2
size: many
CDR3: CSVDRASYGYTF
DNA: TGCAGTGTGGACAGGGCGAGCTATGGCTACACCTTC

D: .
V: TRBV20-1
J: TRBJ2-7
size: few
CDR3: CSARVLQVNEQYF
DNA: TGCAGTGCTAGAGTCCTTCAGGTTAACGAGCAGTACTTC

D: .
V: TRBV7-3
J: TRBJ2-2
size: few
CDR3: CASSPRGLNTGELFF
DNA: TGTGCCAGCAGCCCCCGGGGACTTAACACCGGGGAGCTGTTTTTT

D: .
V: TRBV6-5
J: TRBJ2-2
size: many
CDR3: CASSPVVGELFF
DNA: TGTGCCAGCAGTCCCGTTGTCGGGGAGCTGTTTTTT

D: .
V: TRBV7-2
J: TRBJ2-7
size: few
CDR3: CASSLALANSYEQYF
DNA: TGTGCCAGCAGTTTAGCCCTAGCGAACTCGTACGAGCAGTACTTC

D: .
V: TRBV4-3
J: TRBJ1-6
size: .
CDR3: CASSPYSDSLNSPLHF
DNA: TGCGCCAGCAGCCCTTACTCTGACAGCTTAAATTCACCCCTCCACTTT

D: TRBD1
V: TRBV29-1
J: TRBJ1-4
size: many
CDR3: CSVEFRDRGNEKLFF
DNA: TGCAGCGTCGAGTTCCGGGACAGGGGTAATGAAAAACTGTTTTTT

D: .
V: TRBV19
J: TRBJ2-3
size: .
CDR3: CASSISIDTQYF
DNA: TGTGCCAGTAGTATATCGATAGATACGCAGTATTTT

D: .
V: TRBV7-3
J: TRBJ2-7
size: .
CDR3: CASSPVPVSNHEQYF
DNA: TGTGCCAGCAGTCCCGTACCCGTCTCGAACCACGAGCAGTACTTC

D: .
V: TRBV15
J: TRBJ2-7
size: .
CDR3: CAASRGGPKDRSYEQYF
DNA: TGTGCCGCCAGCAGAGGAGGACCCAAAGACCGCTCCTACGAGCAGTACTTC

D: TRBD1
V: TRBV14
J: TRBJ1-1
size: many
CDR3: CASSPGQDKAFF
DNA: TGTGCCAGCAGCCCGGGACAGGATAAAGCTTTCTTT

D: .
V: TRBV9
J: TRBJ1-2
size: few
CDR3: CASSPQSHRWSGYTF
DNA: TGTGCCAGCAGCCCCCAGTCTCACAGGTGGAGTGGCTACACCTTC

D: .
V: TRBV5-1
J: TRBJ1-1
size: few
CDR3: CASSWEENTEAFF
DNA: TGCGCCAGCAGCTGGGAAGAAAACACTGAAGCTTTCTTT

D: TRBD1
V: TRBV5-1
J: TRBJ2-5
size: .
CDR3: CASSPGQGGVTQYF
DNA: TGCGCCAGCTCCCCGGGACAGGGAGGGGTGACCCAGTACTTC

D: TRBD2
V: TRBV19
J: TRBJ2-7
size: .
CDR3: CASSPRTGTSGPSSYEQYF
DNA: TGTGCCAGCTCACCAAGGACCGGGACTAGCGGGCCAAGCTCCTACGAGCAGTACTTC

D: .
V: TRBV2
J: TRBJ2-1
size: few
CDR3: CASSVVGGQGQFF
DNA: TGTGCCAGCAGTGTAGTAGGGGGTCAGGGGCAGTTCTTC

D: .
V: TRBV10-3
J: TRBJ2-7
size: many
CDR3: CAISESGGSSYEQYF
DNA: TGTGCCATCAGTGAGTCAGGAGGGAGCTCCTACGAGCAGTACTTC

D: TRBD2
V: TRBV29-1
J: TRBJ2-1
size: .
CDR3: CSVDRGGVNEQFF
DNA: TGCAGCGTTGATCGGGGGGGAGTAAATGAGCAGTTCTTC

D: .
V: TRBV20-1
J: TRBJ1-2
size: many
CDR3: CSARGYTF
DNA: TGCAGTGCTAGGGGCTACACCTTC

D: TRBD1
V: TRBV12-3/TRBV12-4
J: TRBJ2-7
size: .
CDR3: CASTSGQGHYEQYF
DNA: TGTGCCAGCACCTCGGGACAGGGTCACTACGAGCAGTACTTC

D: .
V: TRBV7-8
J: TRBJ2-6
size: many
CDR3: CASSPSWANVLTF
DNA: TGTGCCAGCAGCCCCTCTTGGGCCAACGTCCTGACTTTC

D: .
V: TRBV7-9
J: TRBJ2-5
size: many
CDR3: CASSPGQSGVETQYF
DNA: TGTGCCAGCAGCCCGGGACAATCGGGGGTGGAGACCCAGTACTTC

D: TRBD1
V: TRBV24-1
J: TRBJ1-2
size: .
CDR3: CATSSVGQGNYTF
DNA: TGTGCCACCAGTTCGGTCGGACAGGGGAACTACACCTTC

D: .
V: TRBV2
J: TRBJ1-3
size: many
CDR3: CASSNGSPRGGNTIYF
DNA: TGTGCCAGCAGCAATGGTTCCCCCAGGGGTGGAAACACCATATATTTT